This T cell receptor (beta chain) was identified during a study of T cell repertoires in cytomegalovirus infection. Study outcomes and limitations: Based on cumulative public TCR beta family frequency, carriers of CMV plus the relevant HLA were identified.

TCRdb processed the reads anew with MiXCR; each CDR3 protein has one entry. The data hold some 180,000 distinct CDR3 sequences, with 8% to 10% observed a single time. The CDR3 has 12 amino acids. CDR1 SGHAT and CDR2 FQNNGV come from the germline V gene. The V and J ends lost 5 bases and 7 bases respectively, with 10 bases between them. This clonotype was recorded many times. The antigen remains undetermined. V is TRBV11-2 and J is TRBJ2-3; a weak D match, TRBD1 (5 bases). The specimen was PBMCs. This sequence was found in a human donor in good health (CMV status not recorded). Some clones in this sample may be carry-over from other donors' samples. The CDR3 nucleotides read TGTGCCAGCAGCCTCCAGGGAAATACGCAGTATTTT. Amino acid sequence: CASSLQGNTQYF.